The entry below describes one T cell receptor beta chain. This receptor's antigen is unknown. Base qualities are not at hand, and no much larger clone is one base apart. This specimen belongs to a study of OX40 agonist ivuxolimab in advanced cancers. Context from the whole study: Ivuxolimab, which targeted the costimulatory receptor OX40 (CD134), was an agonistic, fully human IgG2 monoclonal antibody. Three dose-escalation patients achieved partial responses, one with hepatocellular carcinoma and two with cutaneous melanoma. Prior anti-PD-1, anti-PD-L1 or anti-CTLA-4 therapy was permitted, and approximately 41% of dose-escalation patients had received checkpoint inhibitors. Peripheral TCRbeta sequencing aimed to test whether ivuxolimab altered TCR sequence diversity and caused clonal T-cell expansion. The dose-escalation cohort was 82.7% male with a mean age of about 58 years, ranging from roughly 20 to 85. Among the 52 dose-escalation patients, about 20 had hepatocellular carcinoma, roughly 15 melanoma, 9 renal cell carcinoma and 9 head and neck cancer. The paper describes the monotherapy dose-escalation part (N ≈ 52 patients) of the phase I trial of ivuxolimab. Intravenous ivuxolimab was administered to patients every 2 weeks at six dose levels: 0.01, 0.1, 0.3, 1.5, 3 and 10 mg/kg.

The trial excluded patients who had a history of autoimmune disease or were on systemic immunosuppression. In every dose cohort, peripheral blood was drawn for TCR sequencing at baseline, cycle 4 day 1, and cycle 7 day 1. Samples were obtained from an open-label, multicenter, first-in-human phase I dose-escalation trial of ivuxolimab. Adults with locally advanced or metastatic melanoma, renal cell, hepatocellular, or head and neck squamous cell carcinoma were enrolled in the trial. Before TCR sequencing, CD4+ T cells and CD8+ T cells from peripheral blood were sorted into separate populations. For sequencing of the TCRbeta CDR3 region, genomic DNA was extracted from the sorted cells. The immunoSEQ Assay was used for sequencing of TCRbeta CDR3 regions. TCRdb mirrors the immuneACCESS table, restricted to in-frame sequences. Some clones are absent from its copies; in checked studies, under half trace to an unresolved V gene, and the reason for the others is unknown. The sample table lists roughly 81,000 clones, 80% to 90% of them with a count of one. The ten largest clones capture roughly 5.5% of the sample.

V loses 3 bases at its end and J loses 2 bases; junction bases beyond the gene matches: 3. From cysteine to phenylalanine, the CDR3 is 15 amino acids long. The sequence is cut down to CDR3 DNA, 45 bases in frame from base 1. The germline V gene provides CDR1 SNHLY and CDR2 FYNNEI. The full study reports these points: On average, CD8+ T cells showed more expanded clones than CD4+ T cells after ivuxolimab. In the 0.1-3.0 mg/kg groups, partial responders were among the patients with the lowest normalized peripheral clonal expansion, particularly in CD8+ T cells. At doses of 0.1 to 3.0 mg/kg, clonal expansion of both CD4+ and CD8+ T cells in blood was seen between baseline and week 6. Antigen specificity was not determined for the clonally expanded peripheral T cells. Low levels of normalized T-cell clonal expansion were also seen in some patients who did not respond.

This sequence originates from an adult with an advanced solid tumor such as melanoma, head and neck, liver or kidney cancer. The sequences come from CD4+ or CD8+ T cells sorted from blood, collected in a trial of the OX40 agonist ivuxolimab. The rearrangement joined TRBV2 to TRBJ2-1; 8 middle bases align to TRBD1. At the DNA level, the sequence is TGTGCCAGCAGTGACAGGGACAGGCCCTACAATGAGCAGTTCTTC. Translated, it reads CASSDRDRPYNEQFF.